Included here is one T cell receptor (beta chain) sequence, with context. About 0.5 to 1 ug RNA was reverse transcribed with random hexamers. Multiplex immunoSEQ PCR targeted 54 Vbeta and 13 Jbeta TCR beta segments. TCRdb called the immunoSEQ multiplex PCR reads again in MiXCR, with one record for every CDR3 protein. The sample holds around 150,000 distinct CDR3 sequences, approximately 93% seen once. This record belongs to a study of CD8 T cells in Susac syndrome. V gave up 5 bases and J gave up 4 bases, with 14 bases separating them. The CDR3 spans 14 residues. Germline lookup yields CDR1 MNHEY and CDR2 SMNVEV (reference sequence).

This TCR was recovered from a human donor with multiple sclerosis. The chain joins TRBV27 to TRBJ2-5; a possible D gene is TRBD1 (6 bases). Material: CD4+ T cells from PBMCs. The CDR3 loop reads CASSPGQSRETQYF. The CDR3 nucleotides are TGTGCCAGCAGTCCTGGACAGTCCAGAGAGACCCAGTACTTC.